Sequencing of this TCR beta chain was carried out in a study of blood T cell repertoires in COVID-19. About the study: COVID-19 samples, acute and convalescent, were from the United States, Italy and Spain. PBMCs, B-cell-depleted T cells, or T cells provided the cDNA or gDNA that made up the material.

Authors' data handling: From reference gene primer amplification, estimates of nucleated cell counts were derived. Libraries were prepared by immunoSEQ multiplex PCR; TCRdb keeps only in-frame clonotypes and omits some of them. D and trimming come from the DNA, and the V and J calls and clone size come from that table. The sample shows around 170,000 clones, 80% to 90% of them seen only once. V shed 5 bases, J shed 7 bases, and the junction held 9 bases outside the gene matches. The CDR3 sequence is 14 residues long. Germline CDR1 and CDR2: MDHEN and SYDVKM. The sequenced sample consisted of peripheral blood. The origin of this receptor is a man aged 25-40 years with active or convalescent COVID-19. The chain recombines TRBV28 with TRBJ1-2, with 8 positions matching TRBD1. The CDR3 here is CASSDQGASRGYTF. For the CDR3, the DNA is TGTGCCAGCAGTGACCAGGGGGCTAGTCGTGGCTACACCTTC.